The 7 T cell receptor beta chains below come from one sample, sequenced in a study of monozygotic twins with inflammatory bowel disease. TCRdb reprocessed the 5' RACE reads; each CDR3 protein has one entry and no DNA is given. The sample totals 150,000 to 200,000 distinct CDR3 sequences. The specimen was blood. All receptors come from a human donor with ulcerative colitis or Crohn's disease, or a healthy co-twin of an affected twin (not recorded which).

The gene calls are TRBV20-1 and TRBJ2-7; without DNA, the TCRdb call of TRBD1 cannot be checked. CDR3 length: 13 residues. Per germline, CDR1 DFQATT and CDR2 SNEGSKA (reference sequence). CDR3 sequence reads: CSARPPVSYEQYF.

The chain carries TRBV7-2 and TRBJ2-1; the D call from TCRdb, TRBD2, cannot be confirmed without DNA. Germline V lookup: CDR1 SGHTA, CDR2 FQGNSA. This CDR3 region has 17 residues. CDR3 protein: CASSLDFGTFRGDEQFF.

The V call is TRBV30, the J call TRBJ2-3; as DNA is missing, the TRBD1 call by TCRdb cannot be tested. Germline V CDR1 and CDR2: GTSNPN, SVGIG (reference sequence). The CDR3 covers 13 residues. The CDR3 reads CAWSLGVGDTQYF. Filled out from reference TRBV30 and TRBJ2-3, the complete variable domain reads SQTIHQWPATLVQPVGSPLSLECTVEGTSNPNLYWYRQAAGRGLQLLFYSVGIGQISSEVPQNLSASRPQDRQFILSSKKLLLSDSGFYLCAWSLGVGDTQYFGPGTRLTVL.

V is TRBV6-5 and J is TRBJ2-7; TCRdb calls TRBD1, which cannot be checked without DNA. The germline V gene encodes CDR1 MNHEY and CDR2 SVGAGI. The CDR3 runs 14 residues. CDR3 in amino acids: CASSYSGQGDEQYF.

V usage is TRBV20-1 and J usage is TRBJ2-1; TCRdb gives TRBD1 as the D gene, but with no DNA this cannot be confirmed. Per germline, CDR1 DFQATT and CDR2 SNEGSKA (reference sequence). The CDR3 has 14 residues. The CDR3 reads CSASSPHYNNEQFF.

The chain has TRBV20-1 and TRBJ2-1. The germline gives CDR1 DFQATT, CDR2 SNEGSKA (reference sequence). This CDR3 has 14 amino acids. CDR3 amino acids: CSARIGGTYNEQFF.

The chain combines TRBV7-9 with TRBJ2-7; the TRBD1 assignment by TCRdb is unverifiable without DNA. CDR3 length: 13 residues. Per germline, CDR1 SEHNR and CDR2 FQNEAQ (reference sequence). This CDR3 is CASSPGLLRGKDF.